This entry is about one TCR beta chain. As originally analysed: Quantification of nucleated cells was approximated via reference gene primer amplification. Here immunoSEQ multiplex PCR was the method, and the copy in TCRdb shows in-frame clones only, minus some. Clone size and the V and J calls come from that table; the DNA yielded D and trimming. The sample lists around 70,000 clones, more than 60% occurring once. The data belong to a study of blood T cell repertoires in COVID-19. About the research overall: COVID-19 samples from acute and convalescent phases originated in the United States, Italy and Spain. PBMCs, B-cell-depleted T cells, or T cells provided the cDNA or gDNA that made up the material.

This CDR3 is built from 15 residues. The germline V gene has CDR1 SNHLY and CDR2 FYNNEI. V dropped 7 bases and J dropped 6 bases, with 20 bases sitting between them. The sample comprised peripheral blood. The sequence was collected from a woman in her 50s with acute or convalescent COVID-19. This rearrangement joins TRBV2 to TRBJ2-3, with D possibly TRBD1 on 5 matching bases. CDR3 amino acids: CASTESTGIEDTQYF. Written as DNA, the CDR3 is TGTGCCAGCACCGAAAGCACAGGTATTGAGGATACGCAGTATTTT.